These 17 T cell receptor beta chains were all obtained from the same sample, sequenced in a study of shared clonotypes between healthy human individuals. Profiling relied on immunoSEQ multiplex PCR, and the TCRdb table lists in-frame clones only, not all of them. Of 550,000 to 700,000 clones in the sample, roughly 72% were seen once. The source material was memory CD4+ T cells sorted from blood. Noted subset: CD45RA-negative fraction. These receptors were obtained from a woman aged 30 to 39 in good health.

This clone was found once. The J gene is TRBJ2-1, the V gene TRBV27; perhaps D is TRBD1 or TRBD2 (5 bases each). Per germline, CDR1 MNHEY and CDR2 SMNVEV (reference sequence). The CDR3 extends over 12 amino acids. V was cut by 2 bases and J by 15 bases, with 14 bases left in between. The CDR3 DNA reads TGTGCCAGCAGTTTACGGGGCAGGAGGTGGTTCTTC. This sequence encodes CASSLRGRRWFF.

The CDR3 loop reads CATSEGQGRIQYF. DNA for the CDR3: TGTGCCACCTCTGAGGGACAGGGACGAATTCAGTACTTC. The V and J genes are TRBV19 and TRBJ2-4; 9 nucleotides agree with TRBD1. The CDR3 consists of 13 residues. Trimming at V came to 10 bases and at J to 10 bases, leaving 11 bases not matched to a gene. The germline V gene encodes CDR1 LNHDA and CDR2 SQIVND (reference sequence).

This clone was found a few times. The chain is built from TRBV30 and TRBJ1-4; weak D call: TRBD1 (5 bases). Per the germline V gene, CDR1 is GTSNPN and CDR2 is SVGIG (reference sequence). Trimming pared 0 bases from V and 2 bases from J, leaving 10 bases between. The CDR3 consists of 15 residues. The CDR3 DNA follows: TGTGCCTGGAGTGTACAGCGACAGACTAATGAAAAACTGTTTTTT. It yields the protein CAWSVQRQTNEKLFF.

The V gene is TRBV30, the J gene TRBJ1-3, with 8 nucleotides matching TRBD1. Germline assignment: CDR1 GTSNPN and CDR2 SVGIG (reference sequence). V trimming: 3 bases; J trimming: 3 bases; junction bases outside the gene matches: 4. The CDR3 loop spans 14 amino acids. This CDR3 reads CAWSPGGFGNTIYF. CDR3 sequence (DNA): TGTGCCTGGAGCCCAGGGGGCTTTGGAAACACCATATATTTT. The entire variable domain, with the rest obtained from reference TRBV30 and TRBJ1-3, is as follows: SQTIHQWPATLVQPVGSPLSLECTVEGTSNPNLYWYRQAAGRGLQLLFYSVGIGQISSEVPQNLSASRPQDRQFILSSKKLLLSDSGFYLCAWSPGGFGNTIYFGEGSWLTVV.

The chain combines TRBV28 with TRBJ2-7; 7 bases agree with TRBD2. From germline, CDR1 is MDHEN and CDR2 SYDVKM. This CDR3 contains 14 residues. V gave up 3 bases and J gave up 0 bases; unmatched junction bases: 2. CDR3 coding DNA: TGTGCCAGCAGTTTCAGCGGGGACTCCTACGAGCAGTACTTC. It translates to CASSFSGDSYEQYF.

The rearrangement joins TRBV11-2 to TRBJ1-1; TRBD1 matches at 8 bases. Germline values: CDR1 SGHAT, CDR2 FQNNGV. The CDR3 has 16 amino acids. After removal of 5 bases from V and 0 bases from J, the junction contained 8 bases not matched to a gene. The CDR3 spells CASSAYRGNVNTEAFF. Here the CDR3 DNA reads TGTGCCAGCAGCGCCTACAGGGGGAACGTGAACACTGAAGCTTTCTTT.

The chain uses TRBV7-8 and TRBJ2-5, with TRBD2 matching over 11 bases. From germline, CDR1 is SGHVS and CDR2 FQNEAQ. V dropped 0 bases and J dropped 7; count of bases not matched to a gene: 10. The length of the CDR3 is 17 residues. The chain's CDR3 is CASSLASPLAGVGTQYF. The CDR3 DNA follows: TGTGCCAGCAGCTTAGCGTCTCCACTAGCGGGAGTGGGGACCCAGTACTTC.

On this clone itself: One end of the junction is discordant with germline, which a read error may explain. The V gene is TRBV7-2, the J gene TRBJ2-3; D is unresolved. The CDR3 is made up of 16 amino acids. Germline loops: CDR1 SGHTA, CDR2 FQGNSA. CDR3 coding DNA: TGTGCCAGCAACTTAGCACTATCGACATTCACAGATACGCAGTATTTT. This codes for CASNLALSTFTDTQYF.

The table lists this clone with a count of one. This rearrangement joins TRBV6-1 to TRBJ2-5; no definite D call. The CDR3 runs to 12 residues. CDR1 MNHNS and CDR2 SASEGT come from the germline V gene. Trimming took 3 bases from V and 5 from J, leaving 7 bases between them. As DNA, the CDR3 is TGTGCCAGCAGTGAGGTGATTGAGACCCAGTACTTC. This translates into CASSEVIETQYF.

This sequence joins TRBV7-9 and TRBJ2-1, with 13 nucleotides matching TRBD2. J was trimmed by 5 bases and V by 6 bases; bases with no gene match: 7. Germline V CDR1 and CDR2: SEHNR, FQNEAQ (reference sequence). The CDR3 contains 16 residues. The DNA for the CDR3 is TGTGCCAGCAGTCTTGGACTAGCGGGAGAAAACAATGAGCAGTTCTTC. Translation gives CASSLGLAGENNEQFF.

This sequence joins TRBV11-2 and TRBJ2-3; TRBD2 matches at 8 bases. V was pared by 1 base and J by 6 bases, with 9 bases of the junction left unmatched. The CDR3 extends over 16 amino acids. CDR1 SGHAT and CDR2 FQNNGV come from the germline V gene. The CDR3 region has the DNA TGTGCCAGCAGCTTAGTGCTGGGACTAGTCGTCGATACGCAGTATTTT. Its translation: CASSLVLGLVVDTQYF.

V gene TRBV6-1 combines with J gene TRBJ2-7; tentative D call: TRBD2 (6 bases). Germline assignment: CDR1 MNHNS and CDR2 SASEGT. Trimming removed 4 bases at V and 1 base at J, with 14 bases between. The CDR3 covers 15 residues. The CDR3 bases are TGTGCCAGCAGTGTTGTACGACTAGGATCCTACGAGCAGTACTTC. Translating gives CASSVVRLGSYEQYF.

The rearrangement links TRBV7-9 to TRBJ1-2; D possibly corresponds to TRBD1 (6 bases). Looked up from germline, CDR1 is SEHNR and CDR2 is FQNEAQ (reference sequence). This CDR3 contains 13 residues. Trimming took 4 bases from V and 3 from J, leaving 9 bases between them. The CDR3 DNA sequence: TGTGCCAGCAGCTCCAGGACAGACTATGGCTACACCTTC. It is translated as CASSSRTDYGYTF.

The chain combines TRBV28 with TRBJ1-1, with D perhaps TRBD1 (6 bases). Germline-derived CDR1 and CDR2 are MDHEN and SYDVKM. Trimming stripped 6 bases from V and 9 bases from J, with 17 bases between. This CDR3 is 13 amino acids long. The CDR3, as DNA: TGTGCCAGCAGGGCTGGGGGCAGATTACAAGCTTTCTTT. It codes for CASRAGGRLQAFF.

This clone was detected once. The chain links TRBV27 to TRBJ2-7; TRBD1 aligns across 7 bases. Germline V gene lookup returns CDR1 MNHEY and CDR2 SMNVEV (reference sequence). Unmatched junction bases numbered 8, after V lost 2 bases and J lost 1 base. This CDR3 is 16 amino acids long. The CDR3 nucleotides are TGTGCCAGCAGTTTACGGGGCAGGGGGACATCCTACGAGCAGTACTTC. Translating gives CASSLRGRGTSYEQYF.

V usage is TRBV19 and J usage is TRBJ2-7; maybe TRBD2 (6 bases). Trimming stripped 0 bases from V and 0 bases from J, with 18 bases between. Germline values: CDR1 LNHDA, CDR2 SQIVND (reference sequence). The CDR3 is made up of 18 amino acids. The chain's CDR3 is CASSIDLPGADYSYEQYF. The CDR3, as DNA: TGTGCCAGTAGTATAGATCTCCCCGGGGCGGACTACTCCTACGAGCAGTACTTC.

A few counts support this clone. V is TRBV19 and J is TRBJ1-5, with D uncertain. This CDR3 is built from 15 residues. The V gene's germline CDR1 is LNHDA and CDR2 SQIVND (reference sequence). V was shortened by 6 bases and J by 4 bases, with 16 bases between the two germline ends. The CDR3: CASSIPPPGNQPQHF. CDR3 bases: TGTGCCAGTAGCATCCCTCCACCAGGTAATCAGCCCCAGCATTTT.